This T cell receptor (beta chain) was sequenced in a study of CXCR3-negative and CXCR3-positive naive CD8 T cells. Whole-study findings and limits: Comparably high diversity marked both naive subsets, whereas memory CD8+ cells had much lower diversity. TRB CDR3 properties served as the basis for inferring TCR strength, and surface CD5 was comparable between naive subsets.

As concerns this clonotype: Its antigen is not identified.

Via 5' RACE with UMI labels, TRB cDNA libraries were prepared. One entry per CDR3 protein, without DNA, is what TCRdb gives after re-calling the 5' RACE reads. The table for this sample gives 45,000 to 55,000 distinct CDR3 sequences. The CDR3 sequence is 13 residues long. The V gene's germline CDR1 is SEHNR and CDR2 FQNEAQ (reference sequence). The sequencing input was memory CD8+ T cells from blood. This clonotype was obtained from a human donor in good health. Some clones in this sample may be carry-over from other donors' samples. The chain is built from TRBV7-9 and TRBJ2-5; TCRdb's D call of TRBD1 is untestable without DNA. CDR3 sequence reads: CASSPQGEETQYF. Filled out from reference TRBV7-9 and TRBJ2-5, the complete variable domain reads DTGVSQNPRHKITKRGQNVTFRCDPISEHNRLYWYRQTLGQGPEFLTYFQNEAQLEKSRLLSDRFSAERPKGSFSTLEIQRTEQGDSAMYLCASSPQGEETQYFGPGTRLLVL.